A selection of T cell receptor beta chains follows, all from one sample in a study of blood T cell repertoires in COVID-19. Assay used: immunoSEQ multiplex PCR; TCRdb lists only in-frame clones, some missing. The sample yields 130,000 to 150,000 clones, 80% to 90% seen once. Sequencing was carried out using peripheral blood. Every receptor here comes from a man between 60 and 70 years old with active or convalescent COVID-19. The CDR3 runs from the conserved cysteine through the conserved F or W.

V gene	CDR3 protein
TRBV25-1	CASAQTGVFQPQHF
TRBV2	CASGFGQGRGEQYF
TRBV7-8	CASSLVLTPGKAGELFF
TRBV4-3	CASSQEVRRWRNTEAFF
TRBV7-9	CASSLARGELFF
TRBV19	CASSMRAGAFF
TRBV12-3/TRBV12-4	CASTTGNTGYTF
TRBV11-3	CASSKAGVGTDTQYF
TRBV9	CASSSGQGGVGQPQHF
TRBV5-4	CASSLHDGELFF
TRBV25-1	CASSEWGELYGYTF
TRBV9	CASSDQGVYGYTF
TRBV7-9	CATIFGGTDTQYF
TRBV10-3	CAISERPIGQGLGEPQHF
TRBV3-1/TRBV3-2	CASSQGTGAFLYNSPLHF
TRBV30	CAWSVGSRNYGYTF
TRBV19	CASSITGKRGNQPQHF